The present T cell receptor beta chain was sequenced within a study of blood T cell repertoires in COVID-19 (TCRdb year 2020). General notes on the study: Collaborator samples came from the United States, Italy and Spain and covered acute and convalescent phases of COVID-19. A de-identified subject ID, COVID-19 status, age in years and sex were almost always included in the sample metadata. Where HLA class I and class II types were available, the types were taken from metadata supplied by the sample provider, not from assay-based typing. Subjects who had been exposed to COVID-19, were actively infected with it, or had recovered from it provided the deeply sampled blood TCRbeta repertoires that made up the dataset. The samples were drawn from the first 160 participants of the ongoing ImmuneRACE study and from 950 to 1,500 subjects provided by 6 global collaborators. The repertoires were made available in a free public database intended to serve as a resource for research on the immune response to SARS-CoV-2. The prospective study material was composed of cDNA or gDNA derived from T cells, B-cell-depleted T cells, or PBMCs.

Enrolling through a virtual design, the prospective study's participants ranged in age from roughly 18 to 95 years and lived across roughly 23 United States geographic areas. In the prospective study, cohorts were assigned on the basis of participant-reported clinical history obtained from a screening survey and a study questionnaire. ImmuneRACE Cohort 3 recovered participants were defined by two consecutive negative NP/OP PCR tests, healthcare professional clearance, or symptom resolution. Mobile phlebotomists in the prospective study collected whole blood, serum and a nasopharyngeal or oropharyngeal swab from every participant. Additional blood draws and questionnaires over an approximately two-month period could optionally be provided by prospective study participants. Prospective study blood samples were shipped either frozen or at room temperature before DNA extraction. The immunoSEQ Assay, a bias-controlled multiplex PCR, was used to amplify TCRbeta CDR3 regions from genomic DNA. Regarding the original processing steps: Nucleated cell counts per sample were estimated from amplification of reference gene primers within the assay. To quantify the absolute abundance of each unique TCRbeta CDR3 rearrangement, sequence reads were collapsed and filtered. For each sample, productive Simpson clonality was calculated as the square root of Simpson's diversity index over productive rearrangements. The source is immuneACCESS, and TCRdb retained only in-frame sequences with V and J called. Part of the clones is not carried over; for the studies checked, unresolved V genes explain less than half of this, and the remainder is unexplained. The DNA gave D and trimming, while V, J and clone size come from that table. This sample lists 360,000 or so clones; roughly nine tenths were detected once. Approximately 3% of the sample comes from the top ten.

About this clone itself: Its antigen specificity is not known. No much larger clonotype is one base removed from it; base qualities were not supplied.

Trimming at the junction amounts to 2 bases on V and 0 bases on J, and the germline ends lie 8 bases apart. CDR1 and CDR2 were assigned from the germline V gene (reference sequence) as LGHDT and YNNKEL. The CDR3 goes from the cysteine to the phenylalanine over 15 residues. The sequence is cut down to CDR3 DNA, 45 bases in frame from base 1. The paper's findings and limits, for the study overall: The quantity of clinical and demographic metadata differed by source and by participant and was supplied without curation.

The TCR comes from a woman in her twenties or thirties who had recovered from COVID-19. Sequences were obtained from PBMCs or T cells enriched from blood (not recorded which). The chain uses TRBV3-1 (or the pseudogene TRBV3-2) and TRBJ1-3, with a tentative D gene TRBD1 over 6 matching bases. The nucleotide sequence reads as follows: TGTGCCAGCAGCCAAACAGGGAACTCTGGAAACACCATATATTTT. The resulting protein is CASSQTGNSGNTIYF.